This T cell receptor (beta chain) was obtained from a study of shared clonotypes between healthy human individuals. Libraries were prepared by immunoSEQ multiplex PCR; TCRdb keeps only in-frame clonotypes and omits some of them. The data hold millions of clones, with more than 85% observed a single time. The germline V gene has CDR1 KGHSH and CDR2 LQKENI. V dropped 3 bases and J dropped 5 bases, with 7 bases sitting between them. The CDR3 length is 12 residues. For this clone: This specimen includes other DNA sequences encoding the same CDR3.

Sequenced material: naive CD4+ T cells from PBMCs. The subset was: CD45RA+ positively selected. This clonotype was obtained from a man aged 18-30 years in good health. Some clones in this sample may be carry-over from other donors' samples. The rearrangement links TRBV18 to TRBJ2-5, with no clear D. The CDR3 is CASSPLGETQYF. Written as DNA, the CDR3 is TGTGCCAGCTCACCCCTTGGGGAGACCCAGTACTTC. Based on the CDR3 plus reference TRBV18 and TRBJ2-5, the full variable domain is NAGVMQNPRHLVRRRGQEARLRCSPMKGHSHVYWYRQLPEEGLKFMVYLQKENIIDESGMPKERFSAEFPKEGPSILRIQQVVRGDSAAYFCASSPLGETQYFGPGTRLLVL.